The next 7 T cell receptor beta chains were all read from a single sample in a study of blood T cell repertoires in COVID-19. Sequencing used immunoSEQ multiplex PCR; TCRdb keeps in-frame clones, though not all of them. The data hold over 250,000 clones, with 83% observed a single time. Specimen: peripheral blood. The receptors stem from a woman aged 50 to 60 who had recovered from COVID-19.

This chain connects TRBV6-2 or TRBV6-3 to TRBJ1-6, with D possibly matching TRBD1 (6 bases). V gave up 2 bases and J gave up 14 bases, with 13 bases separating them. The CDR3 is 13 residues long. Germline V gives CDR1 MNHEY, CDR2 SVGEGT. The DNA for the CDR3 is TGTGCCAGCAGTTACGAGGGGGTTTTAGCCCTCCACTTT. The encoded protein is CASSYEGVLALHF.

The chain uses TRBV20-1 and TRBJ2-7, with a possible D match to TRBD1 (5 bases). With 3 bases removed from V and 2 bases from J, the gap between germline ends came to 14 bases. CDR1 and CDR2 from the germline V gene are DFQATT and SNEGSKA (reference sequence). The CDR3 totals 14 residues. Here the CDR3 reads CSASRGAFPYEQYF. For the CDR3, the DNA is TGCAGTGCTAGTAGGGGCGCCTTTCCCTACGAGCAGTACTTC.

This clone was seen more than once but under ten times. The V gene is TRBV18, the J gene TRBJ2-5; possibly TRBD1 for D (6 bases). Germline V lookup: CDR1 KGHSH, CDR2 LQKENI. CDR3 length equals 14 residues. With 3 bases removed from V and 5 bases from J, the gap between germline ends came to 13 bases. The CDR3 is CASSPVTGTETQYF. The CDR3 coding sequence is TGTGCCAGCTCACCCGTCACAGGGACCGAGACCCAGTACTTC.

The chain links TRBV19 to TRBJ2-3, with 9 bases aligning to TRBD1. The CDR3 runs to 14 residues. From germline, CDR1 is LNHDA and CDR2 SQIVND (reference sequence). V shed 5 bases, J shed 3 bases, and the junction held 3 bases outside the gene matches. The CDR3 coding sequence is TGTGCCAGTAGTGCGGACAGGGGAACAGATACGCAGTATTTT. This sequence encodes CASSADRGTDTQYF.

The chain combines TRBV6-2 or TRBV6-3 with TRBJ1-4, with D uncertain. Germline CDR1 reads MNHEY; CDR2 reads SVGEGT. Trimming took 2 bases from V and 7 from J, leaving 5 bases between them. This CDR3 comprises 12 residues. Here the CDR3 reads CASSYVREKLFF. Here the CDR3 DNA reads TGTGCCAGCAGTTACGTTCGTGAAAAACTGTTTTTT.

The chain is built from TRBV7-8 and TRBJ2-3; 9 positions match TRBD2. This CDR3 has 16 amino acids. The V gene's germline CDR1 is SGHVS and CDR2 FQNEAQ. Germline trimming cut 3 bases from V and 5 bases from J; bases unmatched to any gene: 9. Written as DNA, the CDR3 is TGTGCCAGCAGCTTTCCGCCAGGACTAGCGAGAGATACGCAGTATTTT. Protein sequence: CASSFPPGLARDTQYF.

V gene TRBV4-1 combines with J gene TRBJ2-7, with a possible D match to TRBD2 (6 bases). Germline assignment: CDR1 MGHRA and CDR2 YSYEKL. The ends were cut back, 0 bases at V and 6 bases at J, with 9 bases in the middle. The CDR3 totals 13 residues. CDR3 DNA sequence: TGCGCCAGCAGCCAAGAGGGGGGACGCGAGCAGTACTTC. It encodes CASSQEGGREQYF.